This TCR beta chain emerged from a study of T cell clonality in common variable immunodeficiency. Sequencing was performed with immunoSEQ multiplex PCR; in TCRdb, only in-frame clones are kept and a portion is missing. The sample contains roughly 58,000 clones, none of them singletons. At least ten counts were recorded for this clone. The sequencing input was peripheral blood mononuclear cells. The source is a person aged 18-70 years in good health.

The CDR3 sequence: CSASQGTLNTEAFF. Incomplete CDR3 DNA: TGCAGTGCCTCCCAGGGGACACTGAACACTGAA. The V call is TRBV20-1, the J call TRBJ1-1; TRBD1 might be the D (6 bases). The read halts 3 residues ahead of the CDR3 end, with the missing end drawn from the germline J gene. Germline V gives CDR1 DFQATT, CDR2 SNEGSKA (reference sequence). There are 14 residues in the CDR3. The V gene lost 6 bases and the J gene lost 0 bases, with 14 bases spanning the gap.